A selection of T cell receptor beta chains follows, all from one sample in a study of blood T cell repertoires in COVID-19. Produced via immunoSEQ multiplex PCR; TCRdb's table is partial and in-frame only. The table records tens of thousands of clones, more than 75% of them present only once. Sequenced material: peripheral blood. Every receptor here comes from a woman of 80 years or more with acute or convalescent COVID-19. CDR3s include the opening cysteine and the closing phenylalanine or tryptophan. D genes are given only for firm matches. Clone size, where shown, is once, few, many, or a class for clones that have expanded.

>TRBV24-1|few|TRBD1|TRBJ1-5
TGTGCCACCAGTGGCGTGACAGGGTCGAGCAATCAGCCCCAGCATTTT
CATSGVTGSSNQPQHF
>TRBV28|few|TRBD2|TRBJ2-7
TGTGCCAGCAATACGGCGGGAGGGCCGAGGGAGCAGTACTTC
CASNTAGGPREQYF
>TRBV11-3|.|.|TRBJ2-1
TGTGCCAGCAGCTTTACCGGGACTGTGCAGTTCTTC
CASSFTGTVQFF
>TRBV29-1|.|TRBD2|TRBJ2-3
TGCAGCGCTGGCGGGAGGGGCACAGATACGCAGTATTTT
CSAGGRGTDTQYF
>TRBV5-1|.|TRBD2|TRBJ2-3
TGCGCCAGCAGCCCCGAGGGACTAGCGGGAGCAGATACGCAGTATTTT
CASSPEGLAGADTQYF
>TRBV4-2|.|.|TRBJ2-7
TGTGCCAGCAGCCAAGGCTTCTCTAGCGTGGACGAGCAGTACTTC
CASSQGFSSVDEQYF
>TRBV27|.|.|TRBJ1-1
TGTGCCAGCAGTTTCCCGGGGGGAGCTGAAGCTTTCTTT
CASSFPGGAEAFF
>TRBV7-7|many|.|TRBJ2-7
TGTGCTACCGGGGGCTCCTACGAGCAGTACTTC
CATGGSYEQYF
>TRBV18|.|TRBD1|TRBJ1-1
TGTGCCAGCTCATCGAGGACAGGGGTGAACACTGAAGCTTTCTTT
CASSSRTGVNTEAFF
>TRBV9|few|TRBD2|TRBJ2-3
TGTGCCAGCAGCGCATTAGCGGGAGACATGGATACGCAGTATTTT
CASSALAGDMDTQYF
>TRBV28|.|.|TRBJ2-7
TGTGCCAGCAGTTTCAGGGTTAGGGGAGGCGAGCAGTACTTC
CASSFRVRGGEQYF
>TRBV19|.|.|TRBJ1-5
TGTGCCAGTAGTATAGGGGGGGACTATAGCAATCAGCCCCAGCATTTT
CASSIGGDYSNQPQHF
>TRBV14|.|.|TRBJ2-5
TGTGCCAGCAGCCAACCAATGGAGGAGACCCAGTACTTC
CASSQPMEETQYF
>TRBV5-1|.|TRBD2|TRBJ2-7
TGCGCCAGCAGCTTGGGGGCTAGCGGGAGTAGTATGTCCTACGAGCAGTACTTC
CASSLGASGSSMSYEQYF
>TRBV27|few|.|TRBJ2-7
TGTGCCAGCAGTTCTGGACTCTACGAGCAGTACTTC
CASSSGLYEQYF
>TRBV28|few|.|TRBJ1-3
TGTGCCAGCAGTCCAGCCTCAGGGGCCCGAGGTGGAAACACCATATATTTT
CASSPASGARGGNTIYF
>TRBV7-9|.|.|TRBJ2-1
TGTGCCAGCAGCCTTATCGGCCGAGCGGAGGCTTACAATGAGCAGTTCTTC
CASSLIGRAEAYNEQFF
>TRBV2|few|.|TRBJ2-1
TGTGCCAGCGATTCCGGGACTCAGAACAATGAGCAGTTCTTC
CASDSGTQNNEQFF
>TRBV7-8|.|.|TRBJ2-1
TGTGCCAGCAGCTTAGTTAGCGCCTACAATGAGCAGTTCTTC
CASSLVSAYNEQFF
>TRBV27|.|.|TRBJ2-1
TGTGCCAGCAGTTGGACTTATGGCAATGAGCAGTTCTTC
CASSWTYGNEQFF
>TRBV5-1|once|.|TRBJ1-1
TGCGCCAGCAGCTTGTCCAGGGGTGGCACTGAAGCTTTCTTT
CASSLSRGGTEAFF
>TRBV19|few|TRBD1|TRBJ1-5
TGTGCCAGTAGTACGTCCCGGGACAGGGGCAATCAGCCCCAGCATTTT
CASSTSRDRGNQPQHF
>TRBV27|.|.|TRBJ2-5
TGTGCCAGCAGTTTCCAGCGAGGAGAGACCCAGTACTTC
CASSFQRGETQYF
>TRBV7-3|.|.|TRBJ1-1
TGTGCCAGCAGCTTAGAAGGGGACACTGAAGCTTTCTTT
CASSLEGDTEAFF
>TRBV5-1|few|TRBD1|TRBJ1-1
TGCGCCAGCAGCCCAAGGGGGCGAGGAACTGAAGCTTTCTTT
CASSPRGRGTEAFF
>TRBV5-4|.|TRBD1|TRBJ2-6
TGTGCCAGCAGCGTGGGACAGGCTGGGGCCAACGTCCTGACTTTC
CASSVGQAGANVLTF
>TRBV6-2/TRBV6-3|.|.|TRBJ2-1
TGTGCCAGCGGTTTTGCAGGACCGCGGGGCAATGAGCAGTTCTTC
CASGFAGPRGNEQFF
>TRBV7-3|once|.|TRBJ2-1
TGTGCCAGCAGCGCCGGCGCAGGGGGGAACAATGAGCAGTTCTTC
CASSAGAGGNNEQFF
>TRBV6-1|few|TRBD2|TRBJ2-3
TGTGCCAGCAGTGATAGGGGCGGGGGGGCAGATACGCAGTATTTT
CASSDRGGGADTQYF
>TRBV11-3|.|.|TRBJ1-1
TGTGCCAGCAGCGTACAGGGTTGGACTGAAGCTTTCTTT
CASSVQGWTEAFF
>TRBV6-1|.|.|TRBJ1-1
TGTGCCAGCAGTGAACGGGAACGCCTTGAAGCTTTCTTT
CASSERERLEAFF
>TRBV29-1|.|TRBD2|TRBJ2-1
TGCAGCGTTGAAGGTACGACTAGCGGGAGTAGGCACAATGAGCAGTTCTTC
CSVEGTTSGSRHNEQFF
>TRBV29-1|few|TRBD1|TRBJ1-2
TGCAGCGACCTGGACAGGGTGGAAACCGACTACACCTTC
CSDLDRVETDYTF
>TRBV2|.|.|TRBJ2-1
TGTGCCAGCAGTGAATTCGTGGCGGCCCCCTACAATGAGCAGTTCTTC
CASSEFVAAPYNEQFF
>TRBV12-3/TRBV12-4|.|TRBD1|TRBJ2-1
TGTGCCACGACAGGGTACAATGAGCAGTTCTTC
CATTGYNEQFF
>TRBV10-1|once|.|TRBJ1-5
TGCGCCAGCAGCCAGGGTATCAATCAGCCCCAGCATTTT
CASSQGINQPQHF
>TRBV7-8|few|.|TRBJ1-5
TGTGCCAGCCCGGGGGAGGAAAATCAGCCCCAGCATTTT
CASPGEENQPQHF
>TRBV6-6|few|.|TRBJ2-1
TGTGCCAGCAGTTACTCCGGACTTGGCTCCTACAATGAGCAGTTCTTC
CASSYSGLGSYNEQFF
>TRBV19|.|.|TRBJ1-5
TGTGCCAGTACCCTACAGCGGGGGGCTAATCAGCCCCAGCATTTT
CASTLQRGANQPQHF
>TRBV15|.|TRBD2|TRBJ2-1
TGTGCCACCAGCATGGGACTAGCGGGACCATACAATGAGCAGTTCTTC
CATSMGLAGPYNEQFF
>TRBV19|few|.|TRBJ1-6
TGTGCCAGTACCAGGGCAGGGGTCAATTCACCCCTCCACTTT
CASTRAGVNSPLHF
>TRBV12-3/TRBV12-4|.|.|TRBJ1-5
TGTGCCAGCAATGGGGAGCGGGATCAGCCCCAGCATTTT
CASNGERDQPQHF
>TRBV7-2|once|TRBD1|TRBJ1-3
TGTGCCAGCAGCTCTGGGACAGATTCCTCTGGAAACACCATATATTTT
CASSSGTDSSGNTIYF
>TRBV27|.|.|TRBJ1-1
TGTGCCAGCAGTTTATCCTTAGGGGCTGAAGCTTTCTTT
CASSLSLGAEAFF
>TRBV7-8|.|TRBD2|TRBJ2-5
TGTGCCAGCAGCTTAAGCGGGGGTATCCAAGAGACCCAGTACTTC
CASSLSGGIQETQYF
>TRBV7-6|.|.|TRBJ2-1
TGTGCCAGCAGCTTAGCTACAGACTACAATGAGCAGTTCTTC
CASSLATDYNEQFF
>TRBV27|.|TRBD1|TRBJ1-2
TGTGCCAGCAGCGGTCAGGGGGCCCTCCGAGGAAGCTACACCTTC
CASSGQGALRGSYTF
>TRBV11-2|.|.|TRBJ2-3
TGTGCCAGCAGCTTAGCCCGCGCAGGGCGCGATACGCAGTATTTT
CASSLARAGRDTQYF
>TRBV5-6|.|TRBD1|TRBJ2-7
TGTGCCAGCAGGGGATCAGGGACGGGACAGGGGGTGTACGAGCAGTACTTC
CASRGSGTGQGVYEQYF
>TRBV25-1|.|.|TRBJ2-3
TGTGCCAGCAGTGAAGGCAGGGCTTTAGATACGCAGTATTTT
CASSEGRALDTQYF
>TRBV21-1|.|.|TRBJ1-3
TGTGCCAGCAGCCCCAAGGACAGGGGTGGAAACACCATATATTTT
CASSPKDRGGNTIYF
>TRBV20-1|.|TRBD1|TRBJ1-3
TGCAGTGCTAGTTGGGAGGACAGGGGACATTTT
CSASWEDRGHF
>TRBV3-1/TRBV3-2|.|TRBD2|TRBJ2-1
TGTGCCAGCAGCCTCGGACTAGCGGGGGGCAATGAGCAGTTCTTC
CASSLGLAGGNEQFF
>TRBV18|.|.|TRBJ2-1
TGTGCCAGCTCACCACCGACGGCGGGTGAGCAGTTCTTC
CASSPPTAGEQFF